The 2 T cell receptor beta chains listed next were all sequenced from one sample in a study of shared clonotypes between healthy human individuals. Generated by immunoSEQ multiplex PCR, the TCRdb table keeps only in-frame clones and is missing some. The data contain 2,500,000 or so clones, 80% to 95% of them seen just once; the ten biggest clones take up 0.36%. The sequencing sample was made of naive CD4+ T cells from PBMCs. Subset denoted: CD45RA+ positively selected. These receptors were obtained from a man between 18 and 29 years old in good health. Some clones in this sample may be carry-over from other donors' samples.

Points on this clone: The same CDR3 is also encoded by other DNA sequences in this sample. The chain employs TRBV7-3 and TRBJ1-5; no firm D call. The CDR3 length is 13 residues. The germline V gene encodes CDR1 SGHTA and CDR2 FQGTGA. Trimming stripped 2 bases from V and 6 bases from J, with 8 bases between. The CDR3 here is CASSLSPGQPQHF. In DNA form, the CDR3 reads TGTGCCAGCAGCTTATCCCCGGGTCAGCCCCAGCATTTT.

Of note for this clone: The sample holds other DNA sequences that translate to the same CDR3. The chain is built from TRBV2 and TRBJ1-5; D is ambiguous. The CDR3 contains 14 residues. The germline V gene has CDR1 SNHLY and CDR2 FYNNEI. V gave up 2 bases and J gave up 0 bases, with 5 bases separating them. The CDR3 reads CASSEWGSNQPQHF. DNA for the CDR3: TGTGCCAGCAGTGAATGGGGTAGCAATCAGCCCCAGCATTTT.